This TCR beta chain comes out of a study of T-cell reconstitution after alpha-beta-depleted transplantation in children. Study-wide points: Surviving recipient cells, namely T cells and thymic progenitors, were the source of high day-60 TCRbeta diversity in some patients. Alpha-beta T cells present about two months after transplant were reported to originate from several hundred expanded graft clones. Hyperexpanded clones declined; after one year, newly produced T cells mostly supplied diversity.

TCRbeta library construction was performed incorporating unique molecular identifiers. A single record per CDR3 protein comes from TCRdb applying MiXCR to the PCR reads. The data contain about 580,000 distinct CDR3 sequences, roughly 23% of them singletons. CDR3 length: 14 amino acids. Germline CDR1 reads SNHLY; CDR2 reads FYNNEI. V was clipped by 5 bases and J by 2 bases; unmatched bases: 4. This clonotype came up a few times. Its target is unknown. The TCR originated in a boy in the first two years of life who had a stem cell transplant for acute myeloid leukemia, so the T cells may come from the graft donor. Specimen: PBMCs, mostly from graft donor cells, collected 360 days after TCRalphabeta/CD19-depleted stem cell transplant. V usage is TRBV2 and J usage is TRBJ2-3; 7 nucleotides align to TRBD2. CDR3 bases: TGTGCCAGCAGTTCTAGCGGCTACACAGATACGCAGTATTTT. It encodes CASSSSGYTDTQYF.